This TCR beta chain was sequenced for a study of human T cells and chemical hapten exposure. Looking at the study overall: Small pooled library volume differences chiefly drove per-sample TCR yield variation.

Individual cDNA molecules each carried unique molecular identifiers attached by the library. TCRdb independently ran MiXCR on the RACE reads; one entry per CDR3 protein. The sample consists of nearly 85,000 distinct CDR3 sequences, 9.5% to 13% of them appearing once. Regarding this clonotype: Its antigen is unknown.

The time point was: patch test 2, 6 weeks after DPC sensitization. Stated treatment: therapeutic diphenylcyclopropenone sensitization with weekly scalp DPC. The total RNA was obtained from whole blood that was not fractionated. Study results and limitations: No change in TCRs above 1 in 1000 frequency was produced by DPC sensitization.

CDR3 length: 15 amino acids. The V and J ends lost 5 bases and 0 bases, in that order; junction bases with no gene match: 5. This sequence joins TRBV12-3 or TRBV12-4 and TRBJ1-1; 8 bases match TRBD1. Sample: whole blood, taken in connection with sensitization to the hapten diphenylcyclopropenone (DPC). This TCR came from a man younger than 35 with alopecia areata. Some clones in this sample may be carry-over from other donors' samples. CDR3 bases: TGTGCCAGCAGTCCGTGGACAGGGTTGAACACTGAAGCTTTCTTT. Translating it yields CASSPWTGLNTEAFF.